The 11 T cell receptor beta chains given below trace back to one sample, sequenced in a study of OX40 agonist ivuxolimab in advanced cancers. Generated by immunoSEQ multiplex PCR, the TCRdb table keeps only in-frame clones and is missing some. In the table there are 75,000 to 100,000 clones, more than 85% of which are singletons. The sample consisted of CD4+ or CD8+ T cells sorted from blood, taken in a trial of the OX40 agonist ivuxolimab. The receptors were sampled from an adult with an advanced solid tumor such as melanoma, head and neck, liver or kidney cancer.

CDR3 nucleotide sequence: TGTGCCAGTAGTATCTGGACGGACACGGGGGGCTACACCTTC. This translates into CASSIWTDTGGYTF. The chain couples TRBV19 to TRBJ1-2; D is perhaps TRBD1 (5 bases). CDR3 length equals 14 residues. Germline V lookup: CDR1 LNHDA, CDR2 SQIVND (reference sequence). The V end was cut by 3 bases, the J end by 8 bases, with 16 bases between.

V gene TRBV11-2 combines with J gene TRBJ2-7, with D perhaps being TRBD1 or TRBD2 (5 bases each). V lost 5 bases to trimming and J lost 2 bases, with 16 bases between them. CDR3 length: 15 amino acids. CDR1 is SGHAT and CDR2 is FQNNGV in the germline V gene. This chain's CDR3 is CASSLGTAIPYEQYF. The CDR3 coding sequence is TGTGCCAGCAGCCTAGGGACCGCTATACCCTACGAGCAGTACTTC.

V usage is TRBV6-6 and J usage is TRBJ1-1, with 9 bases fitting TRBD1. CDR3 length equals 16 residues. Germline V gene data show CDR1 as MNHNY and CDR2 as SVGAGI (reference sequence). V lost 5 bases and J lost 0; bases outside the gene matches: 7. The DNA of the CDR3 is TGTGCCAGCAGTCAATCCGGGACAGGGTTGAACACTGAAGCTTTCTTT. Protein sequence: CASSQSGTGLNTEAFF.

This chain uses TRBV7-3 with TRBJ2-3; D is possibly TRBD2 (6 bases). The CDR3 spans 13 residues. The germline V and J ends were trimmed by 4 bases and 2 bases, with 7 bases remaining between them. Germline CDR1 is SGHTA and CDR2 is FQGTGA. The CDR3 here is CASSSDYTDTQYF. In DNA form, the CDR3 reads TGTGCCAGCAGCTCGGACTACACAGATACGCAGTATTTT.

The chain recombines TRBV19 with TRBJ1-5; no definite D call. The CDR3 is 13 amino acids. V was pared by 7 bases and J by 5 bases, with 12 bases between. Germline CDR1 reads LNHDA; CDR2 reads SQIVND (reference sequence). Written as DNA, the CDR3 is TGTGCCAGTAACGGGGAAGGGTATCAGCCCCAGCATTTT. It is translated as CASNGEGYQPQHF.

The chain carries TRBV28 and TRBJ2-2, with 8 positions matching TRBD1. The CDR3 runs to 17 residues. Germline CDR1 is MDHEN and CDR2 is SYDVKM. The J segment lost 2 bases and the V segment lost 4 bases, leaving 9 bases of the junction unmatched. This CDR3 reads CASSSQGVLINTGELFF. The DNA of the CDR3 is TGTGCCAGCAGTTCACAGGGGGTGCTCATAAACACCGGGGAGCTGTTTTTT.

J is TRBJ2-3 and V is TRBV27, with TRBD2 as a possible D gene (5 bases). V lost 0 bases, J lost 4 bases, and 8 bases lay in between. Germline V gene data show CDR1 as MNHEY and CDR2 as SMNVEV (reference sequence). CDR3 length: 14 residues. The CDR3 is CASSLSSGADTQYF. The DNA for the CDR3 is TGTGCCAGCAGTTTATCCTCCGGGGCAGATACGCAGTATTTT.

CDR3 nucleotides: TGTGCCAGCAGCTCAGGGACAGGGTCCCACGAGCAGTACTTC. Translation gives CASSSGTGSHEQYF. The chain carries TRBV5-6 and TRBJ2-7, with 9 bases that match TRBD1. V trimming: 3 bases; J trimming: 5 bases; junction bases outside the gene matches: 6. The CDR3 has 14 amino acids. The germline CDR1 and CDR2 sequences are SGHDT and YYEEEE.

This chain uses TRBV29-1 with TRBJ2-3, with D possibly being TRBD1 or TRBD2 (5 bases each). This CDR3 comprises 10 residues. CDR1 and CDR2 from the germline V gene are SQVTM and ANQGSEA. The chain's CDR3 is CRGGTDTQYF. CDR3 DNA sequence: TGCAGGGGGGGCACAGATACGCAGTATTTT.

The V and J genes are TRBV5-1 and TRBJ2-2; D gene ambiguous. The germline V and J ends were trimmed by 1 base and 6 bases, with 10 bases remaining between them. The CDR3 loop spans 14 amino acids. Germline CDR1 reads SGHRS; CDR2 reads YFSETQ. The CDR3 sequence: CASSLLAYPGELFF. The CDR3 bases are TGCGCCAGCAGCTTGTTAGCCTATCCCGGGGAGCTGTTTTTT.

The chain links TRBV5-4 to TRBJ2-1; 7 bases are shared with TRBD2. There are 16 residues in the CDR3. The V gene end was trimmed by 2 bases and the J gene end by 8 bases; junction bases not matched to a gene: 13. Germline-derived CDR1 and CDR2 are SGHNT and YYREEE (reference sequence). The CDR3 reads CASSLSGTNLAHEQFF. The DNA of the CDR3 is TGTGCCAGCAGCTTATCGGGGACTAACCTTGCGCATGAGCAGTTCTTC.